The clone carrying this TCR beta chain was recorded at least ten times. Antigen unknown. CDR3 length: 14 amino acids. V was trimmed by 10 bases and J by 2 bases, leaving 18 bases between them. The germline CDR1 and CDR2 sequences are MNHNS and SASEGT. The source material, RNA transcripts, was used to amplify TCR beta CDR3 regions. A set of HTBI primers served as the primers for a first-round RT-PCR of the TCR CDR3. One entry per CDR3 protein, called by TCRdb with MiXCR from the multiplex PCR reads. This table holds 400,000 to 550,000 distinct CDR3 sequences, roughly a quarter found once. Diagnoses were made from clinical symptoms, serum measures (thyroxine and TRAb), thyroid ultrasound and orbital computed tomography. PBMCs stemmed from less than 13 ml fresh peripheral blood. The data stem from a study of T cells in Graves' hyperthyroidism and ophthalmopathy. Study conclusions and caveats: Blood also carried most thyroid clonotypes expanded above 0.001.

The rearrangement links TRBV6-1 to TRBJ2-7; possible D gene TRBD1, 6 bases. The receptor's source is a woman between 25 and 40 years old with Graves' ophthalmopathy. Sequencing was performed on blood. For the CDR3, the DNA is TGTGCCATCTCAGACAGGACCTCCACCTACGAGCAGTACTTC. As protein: CAISDRTSTYEQYF.